This TCR beta chain was identified during a study of T-cell reconstitution after alpha-beta-depleted transplantation in children. Ten or more counts support this clonotype. Antigen specificity is unknown. The length of the CDR3 is 12 residues. Trimming stripped 3 bases from V and 8 bases from J, with 10 bases between. In germline, CDR1 is LNHNV, CDR2 YYDKDF (reference sequence). Notes on the study in general: Expanded graft clones numbering several hundred reportedly gave rise to alpha-beta T cells about two months after transplant.

This sample's TCRbeta library carried unique molecular identifier barcodes. TCRdb reprocessed the PCR reads via MiXCR and lists one record per CDR3 protein. The data contain hundreds of thousands of distinct CDR3 sequences, over 10% of them singletons. The chain recombines TRBV15 with TRBJ1-2, with D tentatively TRBD1 (5 bases). The TCR originated in a male patient younger than 18 who had a stem cell transplant for acute myeloid leukemia, so the T cells may come from the graft donor. Here the sequenced sample was PBMCs, mostly from graft donor cells, taken 360 days after TCRalphabeta/CD19-depleted stem cell transplant. CDR3 amino acids: CATSSAAGGYTF. For the CDR3, the DNA is TGTGCCACCAGCAGCGCGGCAGGGGGCTACACCTTC.